The 11 T cell receptor beta chains below all came from one sample that was sequenced in a study of early stage breast cancer tumors. Only in-frame clones appear in the TCRdb table, and some are missing; sequencing was by immunoSEQ multiplex PCR. The table records some 30,000 clones, about 83% of them present only once. Sequenced: blood. The receptor source for this set is a person aged 45 to 60 with breast cancer.

This clone was detected once. V and J are TRBV10-3 and TRBJ1-2, with D tentatively TRBD1 (5 bases). CDR1 and CDR2 (germline): ENHRY, SYGVKD. V was pared by 8 bases and J by 3 bases, with 13 bases between. This CDR3 spans 13 amino acids. CDR3: CAIEPTEDYGYTF. The CDR3 DNA reads as TGTGCCATCGAACCGACAGAAGACTATGGCTACACCTTC.

The CDR3 DNA is TGTGCCAGCAGCTTGGGTTCGGGAAGAGATGAAAAACTGTTTTTT. Translation gives CASSLGSGRDEKLFF. This chain uses TRBV5-4 with TRBJ1-4; D ambiguous. Germline assignment: CDR1 SGHNT and CDR2 YYREEE (reference sequence). This CDR3 spans 15 amino acids. V lost 0 bases and J 6 bases, leaving 12 bases between the germline ends. Full variable domain (outside the CDR3, taken from reference TRBV5-4 and TRBJ1-4): ETGVTQSPTHLIKTRGQQVTLRCSSQSGHNTVSWYQQALGQGPQFIFQYYREEENGRGNFPPRFSGLQFPNYSSELNVNALELDDSALYLCASSLGSGRDEKLFFGSGTQLSVL.

The chain recombines TRBV7-3 with TRBJ1-1; no definite D call. Germline V gene lookup returns CDR1 SGHTA and CDR2 FQGTGA. V was pared by 2 bases and J by 0 bases, with 10 bases between. This CDR3 spans 15 amino acids. This CDR3 reads CASSLDASMNTEAFF. The CDR3 coding sequence is TGTGCCAGCAGCTTAGATGCCAGCATGAACACTGAAGCTTTCTTT.

The CDR3, as DNA: TGTGCCAGCAGCTGGGGAGATGAGCAGTTCTTC. Its protein is CASSWGDEQFF. This chain uses TRBV5-4 with TRBJ2-1; possibly TRBD2 for D (5 bases). Germline V CDR1 and CDR2: SGHNT, YYREEE (reference sequence). There are 11 residues in the CDR3. Trimming left V 3 bases short and J 8 bases short, with 6 bases between.

This clone was seen only once. The gene calls are TRBV19 and TRBJ2-7, with D perhaps matching TRBD1 (5 bases). The CDR3 totals 13 residues. Trimming took off 3 bases at V and 1 base at J, with 7 bases between the two ends. Germline V gene lookup returns CDR1 LNHDA and CDR2 SQIVND (reference sequence). The CDR3 DNA sequence: TGTGCCAGTAGTATGACAGCGTCCTACGAGCAGTACTTC. This gives the protein CASSMTASYEQYF.

The chain joins TRBV7-3 to TRBJ2-3; D might be TRBD1 or TRBD2, each matching 7 bases. The ends were cut back, 4 bases at V and 10 bases at J, with 18 bases in the middle. Per germline, CDR1 SGHTA and CDR2 FQGTGA. The length of the CDR3 is 14 residues. CDR3 in amino acids: CASSSGRGEGSQYF. The CDR3 DNA reads TGTGCCAGCAGCTCCGGCAGGGGGGAGGGGTCGCAGTATTTT. Full variable domain (missing parts from reference TRBV7-3 and TRBJ2-3): GAGVSQTPSNKVTEKGKYVELRCDPISGHTALYWYRQSLGQGPEFLIYFQGTGAADDSGLPNDRFFAVRPEGSVSTLKIQRTERGDSAVYLCASSSGRGEGSQYFGPGTRLTVL.

The rearrangement uses TRBV6-1 and TRBJ1-1, with D possibly matching TRBD1 (5 bases). Trimming took 8 bases from V and 5 from J, leaving 15 bases between them. Germline values: CDR1 MNHNS, CDR2 SASEGT. This CDR3 has 13 amino acids. The CDR3 nucleotides are TGTGCCAGCGGTACAGGCTCGGAGACTGAAGCTTTCTTT. Translated, it gives CASGTGSETEAFF.

V usage is TRBV7-2 and J usage is TRBJ2-7; 7 nucleotides line up with TRBD1. CDR1 and CDR2 (germline): SGHTA, FQGNSA. After removal of 2 bases from V and 4 bases from J, the junction contained 5 bases not matched to a gene. This CDR3 has 14 amino acids. This CDR3 reads CASSLPDRVYEQYF. CDR3 DNA sequence: TGTGCCAGCAGCTTACCCGACAGGGTGTACGAGCAGTACTTC. The full variable domain, in which reference TRBV7-2 and TRBJ2-7 provide the parts outside the CDR3, is GAGVSQSPSNKVTEKGKDVELRCDPISGHTALYWYRQSLGQGLEFLIYFQGNSAPDKSGLPSDRFSAERTGGSVSTLTIQRTQQEDSAVYLCASSLPDRVYEQYFGPGTRLTVT.

This chain links TRBV7-3 with TRBJ1-5, with D uncertain. V lost 5 bases and J lost 5, with 10 bases in between. This CDR3 is 13 amino acids long. Looked up from germline, CDR1 is SGHTA and CDR2 is FQGTGA. The CDR3 spells CASSRSWDQPQHF. In DNA, the CDR3 is TGTGCCAGCAGCCGGTCTTGGGATCAGCCCCAGCATTTT.

The V and J genes are TRBV6-5 and TRBJ1-6; TRBD1 is a possible D gene (5 bases). There are 16 residues in the CDR3. V lost 3 bases to trimming and J lost 7 bases, with 16 bases between them. The germline V gene encodes CDR1 MNHEY and CDR2 SVGAGI. Here the CDR3 reads CASSYLGPRGNSPLHF. The CDR3 DNA sequence: TGTGCCAGCAGTTATTTGGGACCGCGCGGCAATTCACCCCTCCACTTT.

The chain employs TRBV4-2 and TRBJ1-3; TRBD1 might be the D (5 bases). This CDR3 has 19 amino acids. V gave up 2 bases and J gave up 0 bases, with 20 bases separating them. Germline CDR1 is LGHNA and CDR2 is YNFKEQ. CDR3 DNA: TGTGCCAGCAGCCAAAGGCCGGCGGGGGGTCGCCTCTCTGGAAACACCATATATTTT. It translates to CASSQRPAGGRLSGNTIYF.